The 10 T cell receptor beta chains in this list originate from one sample, sequenced in a study of blood T cell repertoires in COVID-19. Profiling relied on immunoSEQ multiplex PCR, and the TCRdb table lists in-frame clones only, not all of them. The table records 200,000 to 300,000 clones, 85% to 90% of them present only once. The sequencing sample was made of peripheral blood. The receptor source for this set is a middle-aged woman with acute or convalescent COVID-19.

Worth noting for this clone: Given the absence of the conserved phenylalanine or tryptophan at the CDR3 end, a read error is likely. The rearrangement uses TRBV12-3 or TRBV12-4 and TRBJ1-2, with TRBD1 as a possible D gene (6 bases). The V gene lost 5 bases and the J gene lost 5 bases, with 6 bases spanning the gap. The CDR3 has 11 amino acids. The CDR3 protein is CASSTGYGYTL. As DNA, the CDR3 is TGTGCCAGCAGTACAGGGTATGGCTACACCCTC.

The chain employs TRBV2 and TRBJ1-4; a possible D gene is TRBD1 (6 bases). Germline CDR1 SNHLY, CDR2 FYNNEI. CDR3 length equals 13 residues. V lost 8 bases to trimming and J lost 11 bases, with 18 bases between them. The CDR3 loop is CASRQALWIKLFF. The DNA for the CDR3 is TGTGCCAGCCGACAGGCCCTCTGGATTAAACTGTTTTTT.

This clone was counted a few times. The V call is TRBV11-2, the J call TRBJ1-2; 8 bases are a match to TRBD1. Looked up from germline, CDR1 is SGHAT and CDR2 is FQNNGV. The CDR3 is 15 residues long. The V segment lost 5 bases and the J segment 4 bases; nucleotides outside the gene matches: 9. CDR3 DNA: TGTGCCAGCAGCCCACAACAGGGGGTGGCCTATGGCTACACCTTC. It is translated as CASSPQQGVAYGYTF.

CDR3 region: CASSTPAEGLGYTF. Here the CDR3 DNA reads TGTGCCAGTAGTACCCCCGCGGAGGGACTAGGCTACACCTTC. V gene TRBV19 combines with J gene TRBJ1-2; maybe TRBD1 (5 bases). There are 14 residues in the CDR3. The V gene lost 4 bases and the J gene lost 8 bases, with 17 bases spanning the gap. Germline V gene data show CDR1 as LNHDA and CDR2 as SQIVND (reference sequence).

This sequence joins TRBV2 and TRBJ1-5, with TRBD1 matching 7 bases. CDR1 is SNHLY and CDR2 is FYNNEI in the germline V gene. This CDR3 has 15 residues. V shed 3 bases, J shed 2 bases, and the junction held 4 bases outside the gene matches. CDR3 coding DNA: TGTGCCAGCAGTGACGGGACAGCCGGCAATCAGCCCCAGCATTTT. Its protein product is CASSDGTAGNQPQHF.

This clone was picked up a small number of times. Other nucleotide sequences from this sample produce the same CDR3. The genes are TRBV19 and TRBJ2-3; possible D gene TRBD1, 5 bases. This CDR3 is 14 amino acids long. Germline V gene lookup returns CDR1 LNHDA and CDR2 SQIVND (reference sequence). V lost 5 bases and J 2 bases, leaving 11 bases between the germline ends. The CDR3 bases are TGTGCCAGTAGTCGAGCAGGGCCCACAGATACGCAGTATTTT. It encodes CASSRAGPTDTQYF.

V gene TRBV2 combines with J gene TRBJ1-6; D might be TRBD1 (5 bases). This CDR3 has 13 residues. V lost 4 bases, J lost 7 bases, and 8 bases lay in between. Germline CDR1 and CDR2: SNHLY and FYNNEI. CDR3 sequence reads: CASSGTRNSPLHF. The DNA of the CDR3 is TGTGCCAGCAGTGGGACACGGAATTCACCCCTCCACTTT.

This sequence joins TRBV2 and TRBJ1-2; D is ambiguous. Trimming took 0 bases from V and 1 from J, leaving 3 bases between them. CDR1 and CDR2 (germline): SNHLY, FYNNEI. CDR3 size: 13 residues. The CDR3 loop reads CASSEALNYGYTF. The CDR3 DNA reads TGTGCCAGCAGTGAAGCTCTTAACTATGGCTACACCTTC.

This rearrangement joins TRBV29-1 to TRBJ2-5; the match to TRBD2 covers 9 bases. The CDR3 contains 15 residues. V trimming: 3 bases; J trimming: 2 bases; junction bases outside the gene matches: 7. CDR1 SQVTM and CDR2 ANQGSEA come from the germline V gene. CDR3 loop: CSVDGAGGLQETQYF. CDR3 coding DNA: TGCAGCGTTGACGGCGCGGGGGGGTTGCAAGAGACCCAGTACTTC.

The chain is built from TRBV5-1 and TRBJ1-6; TRBD1 aligns across 9 bases. With V trimmed by 0 bases and J by 1 base, 8 bases remained unmatched. Germline V CDR1 and CDR2: SGHRS, YFSETQ. The length of the CDR3 is 19 residues. CDR3 DNA sequence: TGCGCCAGCAGCTTGGAGGGACAGGGCTTAGGGTCCTATAATTCACCCCTCCACTTT. Protein: CASSLEGQGLGSYNSPLHF. The whole variable domain, remainder taken from reference TRBV5-1 and TRBJ1-6, is KAGVTQTPRYLIKTRGQQVTLSCSPISGHRSVSWYQQTPGQGLQFLFEYFSETQRNKGNFPGRFSGRQFSNSRSEMNVSTLELGDSALYLCASSLEGQGLGSYNSPLHFGNGTRLTVT.